One sample yielded the 10 T cell receptor beta chains listed below, sequenced in a study of blood T cell repertoires in COVID-19. Profiling relied on immunoSEQ multiplex PCR, and the TCRdb table lists in-frame clones only, not all of them. This table has approximately 210,000 clones, approximately 80% appearing once. Sequenced input: PBMCs or T cells enriched from blood (not recorded which). The receptors come from a middle-aged man who had recovered from COVID-19.

The V gene is TRBV7-9, the J gene TRBJ1-1, with TRBD1 matching over 10 bases. J lost 10 bases, V lost 5 bases, and 7 bases had no gene match. CDR3 length: 13 amino acids. CDR1 is SEHNR, CDR2 FQNEAQ, per germline (reference sequence). The CDR3 spells CASSVDRGQGAFF. In nucleotides, the CDR3 is TGTGCCAGCAGCGTCGACAGGGGGCAAGGAGCTTTCTTT.

The chain has TRBV6-5 and TRBJ2-1; D possibly corresponds to TRBD2 (6 bases). Deletions cut 2 bases from V and 2 bases from J, with 10 bases between. Looked up from germline, CDR1 is MNHEY and CDR2 is SVGAGI. The CDR3 spans 15 residues. The chain's CDR3 is CASSYGGAAYNEQFF. CDR3 in DNA: TGTGCCAGCAGTTACGGAGGGGCCGCCTACAATGAGCAGTTCTTC.

This clone was seen once. V is TRBV14 and J is TRBJ1-5; possibly TRBD1 for D (5 bases). Deletions cut 3 bases from V and 6 bases from J, with 18 bases between. The CDR3 is 16 amino acids. The V gene's germline CDR1 is SGHDN and CDR2 FVKESK. CDR3 in DNA: TGTGCCAGCAGCCACCCCCGGGGGAAGTCAGGTCAGCCCCAGCATTTT. This gives the protein CASSHPRGKSGQPQHF.

In this sample, this clone turned up once. The rearrangement uses TRBV6-2 or TRBV6-3 and TRBJ1-5; D not resolved. This CDR3 spans 15 amino acids. V dropped 0 bases and J dropped 4 bases, with 10 bases sitting between them. The germline V gene encodes CDR1 MNHEY and CDR2 SVGEGT. This CDR3 is CASSYSLAGNQPQHF. The CDR3 nucleotides are TGTGCCAGCAGTTACTCGCTAGCGGGGAATCAGCCCCAGCATTTT.

This CDR3 reads CATSRGLAGGAKNIQYF. For the CDR3, the DNA is TGTGCCACCAGCAGAGGTCTAGCGGGGGGAGCCAAAAACATTCAGTACTTC. V and J are TRBV15 and TRBJ2-4, with 11 positions matching TRBD2. This CDR3 comprises 17 residues. Per the germline V gene, CDR1 is LNHNV and CDR2 is YYDKDF (reference sequence). J lost 0 bases, V lost 1 base, and 2 bases had no gene match.

V is TRBV4-2 and J is TRBJ1-4, with unresolved D. This CDR3 comprises 18 residues. Germline CDR1 and CDR2: LGHNA and YNFKEQ. V dropped 0 bases and J dropped 3 bases, with 17 bases sitting between them. CDR3 region: CASSQDSQFRGSNEKLFF. DNA of the CDR3: TGTGCCAGCAGCCAAGATTCCCAATTCCGGGGATCTAATGAAAAACTGTTTTTT.

The rearrangement joins TRBV18 to TRBJ1-4, with D perhaps matching TRBD1 (5 bases). The germline V gene has CDR1 KGHSH and CDR2 LQKENI. The CDR3 consists of 16 residues. The V and J ends lost 3 bases and 3 bases respectively, with 14 bases between them. CDR3 in amino acids: CASSPFSGLSNEKLFF. CDR3 sequence (DNA): TGTGCCAGCTCACCGTTCTCAGGGCTTTCTAATGAAAAACTGTTTTTT.

Points on this clone: The sample has other DNA sequences that encode this CDR3 too. V gene TRBV6-5 combines with J gene TRBJ1-6, with 10 bases lining up with TRBD1. Per the germline V gene, CDR1 is MNHEY and CDR2 is SVGAGI. After removal of 6 bases from V and 9 bases from J, the junction contained 2 bases not matched to a gene. The CDR3 is 13 amino acids. As DNA, the CDR3 is TGTGCCAGCAGGGGGACAGGGGTTTCACCCCTCCACTTT. This codes for CASRGTGVSPLHF.

The chain carries TRBV5-5 and TRBJ1-3, with D unresolved. This CDR3 is built from 12 residues. Germline values: CDR1 SGHKS, CDR2 YYEKEE (reference sequence). V was pared by 0 bases and J by 8 bases, with 6 bases between. The CDR3 sequence: CASSLAGDTIYF. The CDR3 DNA reads as TGTGCCAGCAGCTTGGCCGGGGACACCATATATTTT.

V gene TRBV7-8 combines with J gene TRBJ1-1; a weak D match, TRBD1 (5 bases). This CDR3 has 15 amino acids. V dropped 3 bases and J dropped 2 bases, with 13 bases sitting between them. The germline gives CDR1 SGHVS, CDR2 FQNEAQ. CDR3 region: CASSFSARGNTEAFF. DNA of the CDR3: TGTGCCAGCAGCTTCTCGGCTAGGGGAAACACTGAAGCTTTCTTT.